The TCR beta chain described here comes from a study of T cell repertoires in cytomegalovirus infection. Study summary: Public TCR beta signatures were indicative of both CMV infection and a matching HLA type.

Concerning this clonotype itself: The target antigen is unknown.

CDR1 is SGHVS, CDR2 FQNEAQ, per germline. The CDR3 is 16 residues long. TCRdb recomputed calls from the reads with MiXCR, one row per CDR3 protein. The table lists about 920,000 distinct CDR3 sequences, approximately 32% of them singletons. This chain links TRBV7-8 with TRBJ2-7; a weak D match, TRBD1 (6 bases). The specimen comprised cultured CD8+ T cells from PBMCs, sampled from culture after CMV antigen stimulation. The sequence derives from a human donor in good health (CMV status not recorded). Some clones in this sample may be carry-over from other donors' samples. CDR3: CASSLAGQTGSHEQYV. Written as DNA, the CDR3 is TGTGCCAGCAGCTTAGCCGGACAGACCGGCTCCCACGAGCAGTACGTC.